This T cell receptor beta chain was recovered during a study of beta chain features in type 1 diabetes. Whole-study results and caveats: Among all four CD4+ subsets, Type 1 diabetes patients had TCRB CDR3s that were moderately but significantly shorter.

Every bit of the isolated RNA underwent reverse transcription, so sequencing read expressed TCRB transcripts. An average of approximately 3.4 million reads was obtained for naive, central memory and regulatory T cell samples. TCRdb's table, derived via immunoSEQ multiplex PCR, lists solely in-frame clones and lacks some. The repertoire holds under 250,000 clones, with roughly an eighth as singletons. Donors underwent one heparinised blood draw, approximately 120 mL on average. Germline CDR1 reads MNHNY; CDR2 reads SVGAGI (reference sequence). This CDR3 is built from 14 residues. Germline trimming cut 2 bases from V and 6 bases from J; bases unmatched to any gene: 3. The table lists this clone with a few counts. Its specificity is not known.

The sample comprised naive CD4+ T cells from blood. This TCR was recovered from a woman aged 40 to 49 in good health. The genes are TRBV6-6 and TRBJ2-1; 8 nucleotides align to TRBD1. As DNA, the CDR3 is TGTGCCAGCAGTTACGGACAGGGACCCAATGAGCAGTTCTTC. Its translation: CASSYGQGPNEQFF.